These 32 T cell receptor beta chains share one sample of origin, sequenced in a study of glioma-infiltrating T cells after dendritic cell vaccination. Profiling relied on immunoSEQ multiplex PCR, and the TCRdb table lists in-frame clones only, not all of them. The table includes 55,000 to 75,000 clones, around 86% detected once. The specimen was blood, collected before dendritic cell vaccination. These receptor sequences come from a human donor with glioblastoma.

J is TRBJ2-1 and V is TRBV5-1; TRBD2 might be the D (6 bases). Germline lookup yields CDR1 SGHRS and CDR2 YFSETQ. The CDR3 covers 15 residues. V was pared by 3 bases and J by 2 bases, with 12 bases between. The CDR3 sequence is CASSSGESAYNEQFF. CDR3 coding DNA: TGCGCCAGCAGCTCGGGGGAGAGCGCCTACAATGAGCAGTTCTTC. Combining the CDR3 with reference TRBV5-1 and TRBJ2-1 gives the whole variable domain KAGVTQTPRYLIKTRGQQVTLSCSPISGHRSVSWYQQTPGQGLQFLFEYFSETQRNKGNFPGRFSGRQFSNSRSEMNVSTLELGDSALYLCASSSGESAYNEQFFGPGTRLTVL.

The rearrangement joins TRBV5-4 to TRBJ2-3; D possibly corresponds to TRBD1 (6 bases). CDR1 SGHNT and CDR2 YYREEE come from the germline V gene (reference sequence). V was shortened by 2 bases and J by 2 bases, with 12 bases between the two germline ends. The length of the CDR3 is 15 residues. The CDR3, as DNA: TGTGCCAGCAGCTTTGAAGGGGGAGTCACAGATACGCAGTATTTT. It yields the protein CASSFEGGVTDTQYF.

For the CDR3, the DNA is TGTGCCAGCAGCGTAGAAATTAAAGGGGGCCCAGCAGGGGAGCTGTTTTTT. Amino acid sequence: CASSVEIKGGPAGELFF. This chain connects TRBV9 to TRBJ2-2; 7 bases map to TRBD1. There are 17 residues in the CDR3. V gave up 0 bases and J gave up 8 bases; unmatched junction bases: 13. Germline V gene sequence: CDR1 SGDLS, CDR2 YYNGEE.

This chain connects TRBV6-1 to TRBJ1-1; 9 nucleotides align to TRBD1. This CDR3 has 13 amino acids. V dropped 4 bases and J dropped 7; count of bases not matched to a gene: 4. CDR1 and CDR2 (germline): MNHNS, SASEGT. CDR3 in DNA: TGTGCCAGCAGTGGTCGGACAGGGGTTGAAGCTTTCTTT. Translating gives CASSGRTGVEAFF.

The chain combines TRBV5-8 with TRBJ1-1; the D gene is possibly TRBD1 (6 bases). The V gene's germline CDR1 is SGHTS and CDR2 YDEGEE. This CDR3 is 13 amino acids long. With 1 base removed from V and 5 bases from J, the gap between germline ends came to 9 bases. The chain's CDR3 is CASSLTGQTEAFF. The CDR3 DNA follows: TGTGCCAGCAGCTTGACAGGGCAGACTGAAGCTTTCTTT.

The chain employs TRBV10-3 and TRBJ2-2; 8 nucleotides align to TRBD1. There are 13 residues in the CDR3. With 6 bases clipped from V and 5 bases from J, the junction kept 2 bases outside the gene matches. CDR1 and CDR2 (germline): ENHRY, SYGVKD. The CDR3 loop is CAIRDRETGELFF. CDR3 DNA: TGTGCCATCAGGGACAGGGAAACCGGGGAGCTGTTTTTT.

V and J are TRBV6-6 and TRBJ1-5, with TRBD1 matching 8 bases. J was trimmed by 7 bases and V by 5 bases; bases with no gene match: 4. The germline V gene has CDR1 MNHNY and CDR2 SVGAGI (reference sequence). This CDR3 has 13 amino acids. CDR3 sequence reads: CASSPGQAQPQHF. As DNA, the CDR3 is TGTGCCAGCAGTCCGGGACAGGCCCAGCCCCAGCATTTT.

This chain links TRBV7-3 with TRBJ2-4; tentative D call: TRBD1 (6 bases). Trimming took 4 bases from V and 0 from J, leaving 22 bases between them. The germline V gene has CDR1 SGHTA and CDR2 FQGTGA. The CDR3 length is 19 residues. The CDR3 DNA is TGTGCCAGCAGCTCAGAGGGGGTAGGCCTCCTCCTAGCCAAAAACATTCAGTACTTC. Translated, it gives CASSSEGVGLLLAKNIQYF.

The chain combines TRBV5-8 with TRBJ1-5, with 7 bases that match TRBD1. Germline V CDR1 and CDR2: SGHTS, YDEGEE. This CDR3 is built from 15 residues. The trim removed 4 bases at V and 3 bases at J, leaving 7 bases unmatched. This CDR3 reads CASSTRDSPNQPQHF. In DNA, the CDR3 is TGTGCCAGCAGCACCCGGGACAGCCCCAATCAGCCCCAGCATTTT. Based on the CDR3 plus reference TRBV5-8 and TRBJ1-5, the full variable domain is EAGVTQSPTHLIKTRGQQATLRCSPISGHTSVYWYQQALGLGLQFLLWYDEGEERNRGNFPPRFSGRQFPNYSSELNVNALELEDSALYLCASSTRDSPNQPQHFGDGTRLSIL.

The chain is built from TRBV9 and TRBJ1-1; 7 positions match TRBD1. V shed 0 bases and J 2 bases; nucleotides not matched to a gene: 7. Germline CDR1 and CDR2: SGDLS and YYNGEE. CDR3 length: 16 amino acids. The CDR3 DNA is TGTGCCAGCAGCGTAGGCACAGGGGTAAGAAACACTGAAGCTTTCTTT. It codes for CASSVGTGVRNTEAFF.

In its sample, this clone was seen once. V and J are TRBV5-1 and TRBJ2-2, with no clear D. Per germline, CDR1 SGHRS and CDR2 YFSETQ. This CDR3 has 14 amino acids. Trimming cost V 0 bases and J 6 bases, with 9 bases left between them. CDR3 protein: CASSLAVLSGELFF. CDR3 nucleotides: TGCGCCAGCAGCTTGGCCGTACTATCCGGGGAGCTGTTTTTT.

This sequence joins TRBV14 and TRBJ1-1, with no clear D. V lost 2 bases and J 7 bases, leaving 8 bases between the germline ends. The germline CDR1 and CDR2 sequences are SGHDN and FVKESK. The CDR3 consists of 12 residues. In DNA form, the CDR3 reads TGTGCCAGCAGCCAATTCCGGGATGAAGCTTTCTTT. The encoded protein is CASSQFRDEAFF.

The chain combines TRBV19 with TRBJ2-6; possibly TRBD1 for D (6 bases). The CDR3 is 16 residues long. The V end lost 6 bases, the J end lost 1 base, and 13 bases lay between the germline ends. Germline V gene data show CDR1 as LNHDA and CDR2 as SQIVND (reference sequence). CDR3 region: CASSQGRPSGANVLTF. The CDR3 region has the DNA TGTGCCAGTAGCCAGGGGCGACCATCTGGGGCCAACGTCCTGACTTTC.

This clone showed up just a few times. The chain carries TRBV7-2 and TRBJ2-7, with no clear D. Germline loops: CDR1 SGHTA, CDR2 FQGNSA. CDR3 length: 14 amino acids. V lost 6 bases and J 1 base, leaving 13 bases between the germline ends. CDR3 amino acids: CASRLVTDSYEQYF. The CDR3, as DNA: TGTGCCAGCAGGCTAGTTACGGATTCCTACGAGCAGTACTTC.

J is TRBJ2-3 and V is TRBV5-6; TRBD1 might be the D (5 bases). The CDR3 contains 16 residues. V gave up 1 base and J gave up 0 bases, with 12 bases separating them. Germline V gene sequence: CDR1 SGHDT, CDR2 YYEEEE. The CDR3, as DNA: TGTGCCAGCAGCTTGCGATCCGCAGGGAGCACAGATACGCAGTATTTT. This translates into CASSLRSAGSTDTQYF.

The chain carries TRBV10-2 and TRBJ1-3, with TRBD1 as a possible D gene (6 bases). CDR3 length: 15 amino acids. Germline V gene lookup returns CDR1 WSHSY and CDR2 SAAADI. V was cut by 6 bases and J by 0 bases, with 12 bases left in between. Written as DNA, the CDR3 is TGCGCCAGCAGACCTACAGGGAGCTCTGGAAACACCATATATTTT. Protein sequence: CASRPTGSSGNTIYF.

CDR3 region: CASSPDTGGTEAFF. CDR3 nucleotide sequence: TGCGCCAGCAGCCCCGACACCGGAGGGACTGAAGCTTTCTTT. The chain employs TRBV5-1 and TRBJ1-1; no clear D. The germline gives CDR1 SGHRS, CDR2 YFSETQ. Trimming took 4 bases from V and 5 from J, leaving 15 bases between them. This CDR3 has 14 amino acids.

The chain is built from TRBV5-4 and TRBJ2-5; D is possibly TRBD1 (6 bases). CDR3 length equals 15 residues. Per the germline V gene, CDR1 is SGHNT and CDR2 is YYREEE (reference sequence). V lost 0 bases to trimming and J lost 1 base, with 10 bases between them. This CDR3 reads CASSLDRATQETQYF. CDR3 nucleotide sequence: TGTGCCAGCAGCTTGGACAGGGCCACCCAAGAGACCCAGTACTTC.

The V gene is TRBV6-1, the J gene TRBJ1-1, with D perhaps matching TRBD1 (6 bases). CDR3 size: 13 residues. The V and J ends lost 5 bases and 4 bases respectively, with 11 bases between them. The germline V gene encodes CDR1 MNHNS and CDR2 SASEGT. CDR3 coding DNA: TGTGCCAGCAGTAAAACAGGGACCACTGAAGCTTTCTTT. It yields the protein CASSKTGTTEAFF.

This chain uses TRBV29-1 with TRBJ2-3; a possible D gene is TRBD2 (5 bases). Deletions cut 2 bases from V and 1 base from J, with 10 bases between. The germline CDR1 and CDR2 sequences are SQVTM and ANQGSEA. The CDR3 has 14 amino acids. CDR3 bases: TGCAGCGTTGAAAGAGGGTCCCGCACAGATACGCAGTATTTT. Residues: CSVERGSRTDTQYF.

The table lists this clone with a few counts. The chain couples TRBV19 to TRBJ2-1; 9 bases line up with TRBD2. This CDR3 contains 15 residues. Germline V gives CDR1 LNHDA, CDR2 SQIVND (reference sequence). Trimming cost V 2 bases and J 6 bases; bases outside gene matches: 5. Written as DNA, the CDR3 is TGTGCCAGTAGTATAACGGTAGCGGGGGTCAATGAGCAGTTCTTC. As protein: CASSITVAGVNEQFF.

The chain employs TRBV5-6 and TRBJ2-7; the D gene is possibly TRBD1 (5 bases). The V end was cut by 2 bases, the J end by 5 bases, with 20 bases between. This CDR3 contains 16 residues. The germline gives CDR1 SGHDT, CDR2 YYEEEE. CDR3 in DNA: TGTGCCAGCAGCTTTTTTTCGCAGGGCGTTCGGGACGAGCAGTACTTC. Residues: CASSFFSQGVRDEQYF.

CDR3 nucleotide sequence: TGTGCCAGCAGTGTGGGCTCCCCCTCCTACAATGAGCAGTTCTTC. Translating gives CASSVGSPSYNEQFF. The chain is built from TRBV2 and TRBJ2-1; D remains ambiguous. The CDR3 consists of 15 residues. From germline, CDR1 is SNHLY and CDR2 FYNNEI. V was cut by 4 bases and J by 0 bases, with 10 bases left in between.

V and J are TRBV6-4 and TRBJ2-1, with D possibly matching TRBD1 (8 bases). Per germline, CDR1 MRHNA and CDR2 SNTAGT. The CDR3 is made up of 13 amino acids. V was pared by 3 bases and J by 9 bases, with 12 bases between. This CDR3 reads CASSEQGGGEQFF. CDR3 DNA sequence: TGTGCCAGCAGTGAACAGGGGGGGGGTGAGCAGTTCTTC.

This chain uses TRBV29-1 with TRBJ1-1, with TRBD1 identical over 9 bases. V dropped 6 bases and J dropped 5; count of bases not matched to a gene: 7. CDR1 is SQVTM, CDR2 ANQGSEA, per germline. The CDR3 is 13 residues long. The CDR3 is CSVVTGGLTEAFF. The DNA of the CDR3 is TGCAGCGTCGTCACAGGGGGCCTTACTGAAGCTTTCTTT.

The CDR3 nucleotides read TGCGCCAGCAGCCAGATTAGGGACAGGGGGCGCGGGTATGGCTACACCTTC. This gives the protein CASSQIRDRGRGYGYTF. The chain carries TRBV4-1 and TRBJ1-2; 12 bases match TRBD1. The ends lost 3 bases at V and 5 bases at J; junction bases unmatched: 10. Germline V lookup: CDR1 MGHRA, CDR2 YSYEKL. CDR3 length: 17 amino acids.

The CDR3 loop is CSVTGGAEMGTEAFF. The CDR3 nucleotides read TGCAGCGTTACAGGGGGCGCCGAGATGGGCACTGAAGCTTTCTTT. V usage is TRBV29-1 and J usage is TRBJ1-1; 9 bases align to TRBD1. Losses at the gene ends were 5 bases for V and 4 bases for J; bases not matched to a gene: 11. The germline gives CDR1 SQVTM, CDR2 ANQGSEA. This CDR3 has 15 amino acids.

The chain links TRBV7-2 to TRBJ2-3; 9 bases line up with TRBD2. Trimming at V came to 5 bases and at J to 3 bases, leaving 9 bases not matched to a gene. The CDR3 length is 16 residues. Germline CDR1 is SGHTA and CDR2 is FQGNSA. The CDR3 sequence: CASSTQAGGPTDTQYF. Written as DNA, the CDR3 is TGTGCCAGCAGCACCCAGGCGGGGGGGCCTACAGATACGCAGTATTTT.

V usage is TRBV4-2 and J usage is TRBJ2-3; D gene uncertain. The CDR3 loop spans 15 amino acids. Deletions cut 4 bases from V and 0 bases from J, with 11 bases between. The germline gives CDR1 LGHNA, CDR2 YNFKEQ. This CDR3 reads CASSPSGTSTDTQYF. CDR3 DNA sequence: TGTGCCAGCAGCCCCTCGGGTACTAGCACAGATACGCAGTATTTT.

The J gene is TRBJ1-1, the V gene TRBV6-5; 10 nucleotides agree with TRBD1. This CDR3 region has 16 residues. The ends lost 5 bases at V and 5 bases at J; junction bases unmatched: 11. Germline CDR1 reads MNHEY; CDR2 reads SVGAGI. The CDR3 DNA is TGTGCCAGCAGTCACTTACCGGGGGACAGGGGTACTGAAGCTTTCTTT. Translating it yields CASSHLPGDRGTEAFF.

V gene TRBV29-1 combines with J gene TRBJ2-5, with D perhaps matching TRBD2 (6 bases). V was trimmed by 6 bases and J by 5 bases, leaving 13 bases between them. Germline values: CDR1 SQVTM, CDR2 ANQGSEA. This CDR3 region has 12 residues. CDR3 residues: CSVGGLRETQYF. CDR3 DNA: TGCAGCGTGGGAGGACTACGGGAGACCCAGTACTTC.

This chain connects TRBV15 to TRBJ1-2; D is perhaps TRBD1 (5 bases). The CDR3 sequence is 13 residues long. V lost 1 base, J lost 4 bases, and 7 bases lay in between. Looked up from germline, CDR1 is LNHNV and CDR2 is YYDKDF (reference sequence). CDR3 amino acids: CATSRGGGYGYTF. CDR3 in DNA: TGTGCCACCAGCAGAGGGGGGGGCTATGGCTACACCTTC.